A selection of T cell receptor beta chains follows, all from one sample in a study of CD8 T cells in Susac syndrome. TCRdb re-analysed the immunoSEQ multiplex PCR reads in MiXCR, keeping a single row per CDR3 protein. The data contain roughly 110,000 distinct CDR3 sequences, around 90% of them singletons. The sequenced sample consisted of CD4+ T cells from PBMCs. The source is a human donor in good health. The CDR3 runs from the conserved cysteine through the conserved F or W. D genes are given only for firm matches. Not every row has a clone size; where given, it reads once, few, many or a size class.

CASSLWVPSGANVLTF	TGTGCCAGCAGTTTATGGGTCCCATCTGGGGCCAACGTCCTGACTTTC	TRBV27	.	TRBJ2-6	once
CASSPQGGGQYF	TGTGCCAGCAGCCCTCAGGGGGGAGGGCAGTACTTC	TRBV27	.	TRBJ2-7	.
CASRTGGPGTGELFF	TGTGCCAGCAGGACAGGGGGCCCGGGGACCGGGGAGCTGTTTTTT	TRBV2	TRBD1	TRBJ2-2	.
CASSQGSGRALYNEQFF	TGCGCCAGCAGCCAAGGGTCCGGGCGGGCACTCTACAATGAGCAGTTCTTC	TRBV4-3	.	TRBJ2-1	.
CASSLVGANTGELFF	TGTGCCAGCAGCTTAGTAGGAGCGAACACCGGGGAGCTGTTTTTT	TRBV7-9	.	TRBJ2-2	.
CASSRRPGPRELFF	TGTGCCAGCAGCCGCCGGCCGGGGCCCAGGGAGCTGTTTTTT	TRBV6-5	.	TRBJ2-2	few
CASSERRGSTDTQYF	TGTGCCAGCAGCGAAAGGCGGGGGAGTACAGATACGCAGTATTTT	TRBV11-2	TRBD2	TRBJ2-3	few
CASSLPRDYGYTF	TGTGCCAGCAGTTTACCGCGGGACTATGGCTACACCTTC	TRBV12-3/TRBV12-4	.	TRBJ1-2	.
CASSQYQGVITGELFF	TGCGCCAGCAGCCAATACCAGGGGGTGATCACCGGGGAGCTGTTTTTT	TRBV4-3	TRBD1	TRBJ2-2	.
CASSELTRGSEKLFF	TGTGCCAGCAGCGAGCTTACAAGAGGAAGTGAAAAACTGTTTTTT	TRBV7-9	.	TRBJ1-4	.
CATPGQLNTEAFF	TGTGCCACTCCGGGACAGCTGAACACTGAAGCTTTCTTT	TRBV24-1	TRBD1	TRBJ1-1	.
CTPTSGSREQFF	TGCACTCCGACTAGCGGGAGCCGTGAGCAGTTCTTC	TRBV20-1	TRBD2	TRBJ2-1	.
CASSSQKGGTTYSYEQYF	TGTGCCAGCAGTTCCCAGAAGGGCGGGACAACTTACTCCTACGAGCAGTACTTC	TRBV7-2	.	TRBJ2-7	.
CASSPRSGGNLSYEQYF	TGTGCCAGCAGTCCTCGGTCGGGCGGTAACCTCTCCTACGAGCAGTACTTC	TRBV12-3/TRBV12-4	.	TRBJ2-7	.
CSVEAGGGRAETQYF	TGCAGCGTTGAAGCGGGCGGCGGGAGGGCGGAGACCCAGTACTTC	TRBV29-1	TRBD2	TRBJ2-5	.
CASSTAGHTEAFF	TGTGCCAGCAGCACGGCAGGGCACACTGAAGCTTTCTTT	TRBV21-1	.	TRBJ1-1	.
CASSLAGGYNEQFF	TGTGCCAGCAGTTTAGCGGGAGGGTACAATGAGCAGTTCTTC	TRBV12-3/TRBV12-4	TRBD2	TRBJ2-1	.
CASSQGTSGIGTQYF	TGTGCCAGCAGCCAGGGGACTAGCGGGATTGGGACCCAGTACTTC	TRBV5-4	TRBD2	TRBJ2-5	once
CASSPGLAEAIQETQYF	TGTGCCAGCAGCCCGGGACTAGCGGAGGCGATCCAAGAGACCCAGTACTTC	TRBV7-3	TRBD2	TRBJ2-5	.
CASSGLTGTEAFF	TGCGCCAGCAGCGGCCTCACGGGGACTGAAGCTTTCTTT	TRBV5-1	.	TRBJ1-1	.
CASTLQGMNTEAFF	TGTGCCAGCACCCTACAGGGGATGAACACTGAAGCTTTCTTT	TRBV5-4	TRBD1	TRBJ1-1	once
CASSFERGGLTDTQYF	TGTGCCAGCAGTTTTGAGCGGGGGGGACTCACAGATACGCAGTATTTT	TRBV5-6	TRBD2	TRBJ2-3	.
CSAMGLASTDTQYF	TGCAGTGCCATGGGACTCGCTAGCACAGATACGCAGTATTTT	TRBV20-1	.	TRBJ2-3	.
CASSQTTYTQYF	TGTGCCAGCAGCCAAACCACGTATACGCAGTATTTT	TRBV3-1	.	TRBJ2-3	.
CASSSLRQNTEAFF	TGTGCCAGCAGCTCCCTCCGGCAGAACACTGAAGCTTTCTTT	TRBV7-2	.	TRBJ1-1	.
CASSPGGRRAASTDTQYF	TGCGCCAGCAGCCCGGGGGGGCGAAGGGCCGCCAGCACAGATACGCAGTATTTT	TRBV5-1	TRBD2	TRBJ2-3	once
CASSLVRRSAGEQYF	TGTGCCAGCAGCTTAGTTCGTCGGTCCGCGGGAGAGCAGTACTTC	TRBV7-9	.	TRBJ2-7	.
CASSLVRESYNEQFF	TGTGCCAGCAGCTTGGTACGGGAGTCCTACAATGAGCAGTTCTTC	TRBV5-6	.	TRBJ2-1	.
CASSPTDRNQPQHF	TGTGCCAGCAGCCCGACGGACAGAAATCAGCCCCAGCATTTT	TRBV12-3/TRBV12-4	.	TRBJ1-5	.